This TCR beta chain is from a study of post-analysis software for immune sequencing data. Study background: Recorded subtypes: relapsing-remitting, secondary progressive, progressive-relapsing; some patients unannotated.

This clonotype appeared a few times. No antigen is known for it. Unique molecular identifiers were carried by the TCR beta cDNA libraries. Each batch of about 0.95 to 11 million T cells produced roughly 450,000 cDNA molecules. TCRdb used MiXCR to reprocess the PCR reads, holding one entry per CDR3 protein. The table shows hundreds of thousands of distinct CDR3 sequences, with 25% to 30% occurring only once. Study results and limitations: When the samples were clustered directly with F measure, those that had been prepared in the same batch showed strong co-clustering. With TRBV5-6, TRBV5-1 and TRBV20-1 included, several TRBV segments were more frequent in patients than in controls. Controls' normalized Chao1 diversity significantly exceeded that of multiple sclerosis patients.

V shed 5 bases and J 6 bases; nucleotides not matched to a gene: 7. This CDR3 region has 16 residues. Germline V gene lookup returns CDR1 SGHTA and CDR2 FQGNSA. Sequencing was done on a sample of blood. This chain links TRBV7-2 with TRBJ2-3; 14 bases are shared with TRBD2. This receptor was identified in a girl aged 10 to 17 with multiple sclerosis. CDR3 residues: CASSARLAGGMDTQYF. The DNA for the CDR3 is TGTGCCAGCAGCGCACGACTAGCGGGAGGGATGGATACGCAGTATTTT.